What follows are 5 T cell receptor beta chains derived from one specimen sequenced in a study of identical twins. TCRdb analysed the 5' RACE reads with MiXCR anew, one entry per CDR3 protein. The sample records roughly 240,000 distinct CDR3 sequences, 7% to 8.5% being singletons. These data are also associated with another study on yellow fever vaccine responses in identical twins.

What was sequenced was CD8+ T cells sorted from blood. The receptors shown here come from a woman between 18 and 29 years old in good health.

This clonotype has ten or more counts. V and J are TRBV28 and TRBJ2-5, with TRBD1 identical over 7 bases. CDR1 and CDR2 from the germline V gene are MDHEN and SYDVKM. The trim removed 9 bases at V and 2 bases at J, leaving 12 bases unmatched. This CDR3 is built from 15 residues. The CDR3 region is CASLETGRRQETQYF. For the CDR3, the DNA is TGTGCCAGTCTCGAGACAGGGAGAAGGCAAGAGACCCAGTACTTC.

This chain connects TRBV5-1 to TRBJ2-5; 11 nucleotides match TRBD2. After removal of 0 bases from V and 5 bases from J, the junction contained 21 bases not matched to a gene. This CDR3 is built from 21 residues. The germline gives CDR1 SGHRS, CDR2 YFSETQ. DNA of the CDR3: TGCGCCAGCAGCTTGGAAGGCAGAAGAGACCATCTAGCGGGAGGAAGGGAGACCCAGTACTTC. Its translation: CASSLEGRRDHLAGGRETQYF.

The chain links TRBV7-9 to TRBJ2-1, with D possibly being TRBD1 or TRBD2 (6 bases each). Deletions cut 3 bases from V and 7 bases from J, with 19 bases between. CDR1 SEHNR and CDR2 FQNEAQ come from the germline V gene (reference sequence). The CDR3 totals 16 residues. Written as DNA, the CDR3 is TGTGCCAGCAGCTTCACAAGGGGGGCCACGGGGAATGAGCAGTTCTTC. This encodes CASSFTRGATGNEQFF.

This clonotype was recorded a few times. The V and J genes are TRBV6-2 or TRBV6-3 and TRBJ2-7; possibly TRBD1 or TRBD2 for D (6 bases each). The CDR3 extends over 11 amino acids. The V end was cut by 8 bases, the J end by 9 bases, with 14 bases between. The germline CDR1 and CDR2 sequences are MNHEY and SVGEGT. As DNA, the CDR3 is TGTGCCAGCGAAACAGGGAGGCTGCAGTACTTC. Its protein is CASETGRLQYF.

The chain is built from TRBV5-1 and TRBJ2-1; 11 bases are shared with TRBD2. CDR1 and CDR2 from the germline V gene are SGHRS and YFSETQ. The CDR3 spans 18 residues. V was clipped by 3 bases and J by 8 bases; unmatched bases: 16. CDR3 in DNA: TGCGCCAGCAGCTCCGAAGGGACTAGCGGAAGGAGATGGGATGAGCAGTTCTTC. Amino acid sequence: CASSSEGTSGRRWDEQFF.